The clone carrying this T cell receptor (beta chain) was counted once. The antigen remains unidentified. The PCR used 60 Vbeta and 13 Jbeta primers. Data came from immunoSEQ multiplex PCR; TCRdb stores just in-frame clones and leaves some out. The sample yields over 30,000 clones, 65% to 90% seen once. The sample originates from a study of cytomegalovirus exposure and HLA in healthy donors. Losses at the gene ends were 2 bases for V and 4 bases for J; bases not matched to a gene: 6. CDR3 length: 16 residues. Germline V gene data show CDR1 as SGHTA and CDR2 as FQGTGA. Regarding the study as a whole: Earlier results showed most TCR beta V segments being productive about 87% or about 30% of the time.

The sequence derives from a woman between 18 and 30 years old in good health and CMV-seronegative. The sample was PBMCs. The V call is TRBV7-3, the J call TRBJ2-3; 10 nucleotides match TRBD2. This CDR3 is CASSLVQAGGSDTQYF. In DNA, the CDR3 is TGTGCCAGCAGCTTAGTTCAAGCGGGGGGGTCAGATACGCAGTATTTT.